This T cell receptor (beta chain) was sequenced in a study of cytomegalovirus exposure and HLA in healthy donors. Regarding the study as a whole: In a later analysis, parvovirus B19, influenza, CMV and Epstein-Barr virus appeared linked to several top co-occurrence clusters. Later analysis revealed greater clonal expansion in HLA-associated TCR beta chains than in equally common others.

A note on this clone: Its target is unknown.

These donors counted as nominally healthy when sampled, but unrecorded immune exposures were likely. Trimming stripped 6 bases from V and 0 bases from J, with 9 bases between. The CDR3 sequence is 15 residues long. CDR1 and CDR2 from the germline V gene are MGHDK and SYGVNS. Vbeta (60) and Jbeta (13) primers were used in the PCR. The protocol was immunoSEQ multiplex PCR, while the TCRdb copy is restricted to in-frame clones and leaves out a portion. There are about 160,000 clones in the sample; about three quarters occur only once, and approximately 2% lies in the top ten. This TCR was sampled from a female donor in good health and CMV-seronegative. Sample: PBMCs. This rearrangement joins TRBV25-1 to TRBJ1-6, with D uncertain. In DNA, the CDR3 is TGTGCCAGCAGCCTACAGAGCTCCTATAATTCACCCCTCCACTTT. It translates to CASSLQSSYNSPLHF.